In this sample, the clone carrying this TCR beta chain turned up a few times. What it binds is not known. This may be a read error, as it is one base from a much larger clone. The study based diagnoses on clinical symptoms, serum thyroxine and TRAb, thyroid ultrasound and orbital computed tomography. A sample of blood taken at first hyperthyroidism diagnosis preceded any ophthalmopathy symptoms. V shed 6 bases, J shed 3 bases, and the junction held 1 base outside the gene matches. The V gene's germline CDR1 is SEHNR and CDR2 FQNEAQ (reference sequence). There are 13 residues in the CDR3. These data are taken from a study of T cells in Graves' hyperthyroidism and ophthalmopathy. Overall study results and limits: Progression to ophthalmopathy was predicted a median of roughly 6.6 months early.

Amplified TCR beta CDR3 regions came from RNA transcripts. First-round RT-PCR of the TCR CDR3 relied on the HTBI primer set. A single record per CDR3 protein comes from TCRdb applying MiXCR to the multiplex PCR reads. The sample holds 250,000 or so distinct CDR3 sequences, roughly 15% seen once. Sequenced material: blood. The TCR originated in a woman between 40 and 50 years old with Graves' hyperthyroidism that later progressed to Graves' ophthalmopathy. The V gene is TRBV7-9, the J gene TRBJ1-3, with 8 bases matching TRBD1. The DNA of the CDR3 is TGTGCCAGCAGGACAGGGGATGGAAACACCATATATTTT. Its translation: CASRTGDGNTIYF.